The clone carrying this T cell receptor (beta chain) was detected ten times or more. What it binds is not known. V was shortened by 3 bases and J by 1 base, with 10 bases between the two germline ends. This CDR3 is 14 amino acids long. CDR1 MNHEY and CDR2 SVGEGT come from the germline V gene. This sample was taken from a study of regulatory T cells in long-lasting Graves disease. For TCR beta, libraries came from iRepertoire HTBI primers and Arm-PCR of CDR3 regions. TCRdb recomputed calls from the multiplex PCR reads with MiXCR, one row per CDR3 protein. Of 350,000 to 500,000 distinct CDR3 sequences in the sample, less than 20% were seen once. Time point specified: newly diagnosed GD, antithyroid drugs for less than 3 months. With RNA extracted from PBMCs as input, the TCR library was made. Notes on the study in general: Comparison showed that persistent patients shared more public clonotypes (about 3,000) than new patients (nearly 1,000).

Another study also made use of these data, one on T cells in Graves' hyperthyroidism and ophthalmopathy. From that report: The diagnostic basis comprised clinical symptoms, serum thyroxine and TRAb, thyroid ultrasound and orbital computed tomography.

This clonotype was sampled from a woman aged 30 to 39 with Graves disease. The specimen comprised peripheral blood mononuclear cells (PBMCs), sampled at new diagnosis, from a patient treated with antithyroid drugs. The chain employs TRBV6-2 or TRBV6-3 and TRBJ2-7; weak D call: TRBD2 (6 bases). This CDR3 is CASSYSGNSYEQYF. CDR3 nucleotide sequence: TGTGCCAGCAGTTATAGCGGCAATTCCTACGAGCAGTACTTC.